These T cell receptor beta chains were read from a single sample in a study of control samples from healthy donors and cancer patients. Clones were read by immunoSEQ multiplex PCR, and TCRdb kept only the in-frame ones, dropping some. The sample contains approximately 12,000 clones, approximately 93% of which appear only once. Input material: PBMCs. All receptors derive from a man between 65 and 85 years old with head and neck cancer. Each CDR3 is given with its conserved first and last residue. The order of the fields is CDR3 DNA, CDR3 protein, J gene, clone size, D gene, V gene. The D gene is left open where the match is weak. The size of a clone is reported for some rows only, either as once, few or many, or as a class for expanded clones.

TGTGCCAGCAGCTTGGATGGGCCTAATCAGCCCCAGCATTTT	CASSLDGPNQPQHF	TRBJ1-5	-	-	TRBV5-8
TGCGCCAGCAGCCAATCCGTACAGGGGGCCCGAGAGACCCAGTACTTC	CASSQSVQGARETQYF	TRBJ2-5	-	TRBD1	TRBV4-1
TGCAGCGTAACCACAGGGTATGGCTACACCTTC	CSVTTGYGYTF	TRBJ1-2	-	-	TRBV29-1
TGTGCCAGCTCACCGGAAGAGACGGCGGCGAACACCGGGGAGCTGTTTTTT	CASSPEETAANTGELFF	TRBJ2-2	-	-	TRBV18
TGTGCCAGCAGCTTAACGGGGGGACTTCGCACAGATACGCAGTATTTT	CASSLTGGLRTDTQYF	TRBJ2-3	-	-	TRBV7-3
TGTGCCAGCACGGGGACTAGCGGGGGGCTTACGCAGTATTTT	CASTGTSGGLTQYF	TRBJ2-3	-	TRBD2	TRBV6-5
TGTGCCAGCTCACCACGGGGAACGACAGGGCCCTCTGGAAACACCATATATTTT	CASSPRGTTGPSGNTIYF	TRBJ1-3	-	TRBD1	TRBV18
TGTGCCAGCAGTGTGAATTATGGGCAGGGCACTTTGTTGCTGTTTTTT	CASSVNYGQGTLLLFF	TRBJ1-4	-	-	TRBV6-1
TGTGCCAGCAGTTTAACAACAGGGGTTGGGAATCAGCCCCAGCATTTT	CASSLTTGVGNQPQHF	TRBJ1-5	-	TRBD1	TRBV28
TGTGCCAGCAGCCTCACTTTTGGAGGGCGTACCTCCTACGAGCAGTACTTC	CASSLTFGGRTSYEQYF	TRBJ2-7	once	-	TRBV7-8
TGCGCCAGCAGCTTGGCCCCGGGGGGCGGGCAGTACTTC	CASSLAPGGGQYF	TRBJ2-7	once	-	TRBV5-1
TGTGCCATCAGTGATTCCCCAGGCGGACCCACTAACTATGGCTACACCTTC	CAISDSPGGPTNYGYTF	TRBJ1-2	-	-	TRBV10-3